This TCR beta chain was obtained from a study of blood T cell repertoires in COVID-19. Study at large: The United States, Italy and Spain were the sources of the acute and convalescent COVID-19 samples.

Looked up from germline, CDR1 is MNHEY and CDR2 is SMNVEV (reference sequence). The CDR3 length is 13 residues. Trimming took off 5 bases at V and 3 bases at J, with 8 bases between the two ends. Produced via immunoSEQ multiplex PCR; TCRdb's table is partial and in-frame only. Among about 140,000 clones listed, about 88% were seen once. V gene TRBV27 combines with J gene TRBJ1-5; D gene ambiguous. Sequenced: peripheral blood. The clonotype was recovered from a human donor with COVID-19, enrolled during active disease. The donor label of this sample is uncertain. CDR3 residues: CASSPYTNQPQHF. For the CDR3, the DNA is TGTGCCAGCAGTCCATACACCAATCAGCCCCAGCATTTT.